Shown below are 30 T cell receptor beta chains from a single sample sequenced in a study of identical twins. One entry per CDR3 protein results from TCRdb running MiXCR on the 5' RACE reads. This repertoire shows roughly 290,000 distinct CDR3 sequences, about 8% found once; its top ten account for roughly 2.1%. Separately, the same data were catalogued under a study of yellow fever vaccine responses in identical twins.

The sequenced sample was memory (CD45RO+) T cells sorted from blood. Receptors were obtained from a woman under 30 in good health.

In its sample, this clonotype was seen many times. V and J are TRBV7-2 and TRBJ2-3; D might be TRBD1 (6 bases). The V end lost 5 bases, the J end lost 5 bases, and 20 bases lay between the germline ends. CDR3 length equals 16 residues. CDR1 and CDR2 from the germline V gene are SGHTA and FQGNSA. The CDR3: CASSPRGPIKIDTQYF. As DNA, the CDR3 is TGTGCCAGCAGCCCCAGGGGCCCGATCAAGATAGATACGCAGTATTTT.

Ten or more counts support this clonotype. The V and J genes are TRBV6-5 and TRBJ1-3; the match to TRBD1 covers 9 bases. Germline lookup yields CDR1 MNHEY and CDR2 SVGAGI. The CDR3 length is 16 residues. Unmatched junction bases numbered 1, after V lost 0 bases and J lost 1 base. CDR3: CASSYSGTGSGNTIYF. DNA of the CDR3: TGTGCCAGCAGTTACTCAGGGACAGGGTCTGGAAACACCATATATTTT.

This clonotype was picked up many times. This chain links TRBV4-1 with TRBJ2-1; D gene unclear. Germline CDR1 is MGHRA and CDR2 is YSYEKL. V was shortened by 4 bases and J by 6 bases, with 16 bases between the two germline ends. The CDR3 consists of 15 residues. Written as DNA, the CDR3 is TGCGCCAGCAGCCGAGTCCCACGGAGAGGCAATGAGCAGTTCTTC. Encoded protein: CASSRVPRRGNEQFF.

This chain joins TRBV18 and TRBJ2-1; the D is unclear. Germline CDR1 is KGHSH and CDR2 is LQKENI. This CDR3 has 13 residues. Trimming removed 2 bases at V and 10 bases at J, with 12 bases between. This chain's CDR3 is CASSPNRDREQFF. The CDR3 coding sequence is TGTGCCAGCTCACCAAATAGGGATAGGGAGCAGTTCTTC.

CDR3 nucleotide sequence: TGCGCCAGCAGCTTCACAGCGGGAGGCGACAACACCGGGGAGCTGTTTTTT. Its translation is CASSFTAGGDNTGELFF. The rearrangement uses TRBV5-1 and TRBJ2-2; 9 bases fit TRBD2. Trimming took 2 bases from V and 2 from J; bases not matched to a gene: 7. Looked up from germline, CDR1 is SGHRS and CDR2 is YFSETQ. This CDR3 region has 17 residues.

This chain joins TRBV7-6 and TRBJ2-1; the match to TRBD1 covers 7 bases. V lost 4 bases to trimming and J lost 5 bases; unmatched junction nucleotides: 8. There are 15 residues in the CDR3. Germline V gives CDR1 SGHVS, CDR2 FNYEAQ. The CDR3 is CASSSGPGGDNEQFF. The CDR3 DNA reads TGTGCCAGCAGCTCCGGCCCAGGGGGAGACAATGAGCAGTTCTTC.

This clonotype was detected only a few times. The CDR3 protein is CASSLGGAGRDQPQHF. The CDR3 DNA follows: TGTGCCAGCAGCTTAGGGGGGGCGGGAAGGGATCAGCCCCAGCATTTT. The chain is built from TRBV11-2 and TRBJ1-5; TRBD1 is a possible D gene (6 bases). This CDR3 spans 16 amino acids. Germline values: CDR1 SGHAT, CDR2 FQNNGV. V was trimmed by 1 base and J by 5 bases, leaving 15 bases between them.

This clonotype was recorded only once. A much more abundant neighbour one base away suggests this may be a read error. The V call is TRBV3-1, the J call TRBJ2-2; 7 bases map to TRBD2. CDR1 and CDR2 from the germline V gene are LGHDT and YNNKEL (reference sequence). The CDR3 loop spans 15 amino acids. The CDR3 DNA sequence: TGTGCCAGCTGCCAAGGAGCGGGACACACCGGGGAGCTGTTTTTT. Residues: CASCQGAGHTGELFF.

This clonotype was seen ten or more times. Written as DNA, the CDR3 is TGTGCCAGCATGTCGACAGGGGGAAACAATGAGCAGTTCTTC. Protein: CASMSTGGNNEQFF. This chain joins TRBV6-1 and TRBJ2-1; 9 nucleotides agree with TRBD1. The CDR3 covers 14 residues. Germline trimming cut 7 bases from V and 5 bases from J; bases unmatched to any gene: 6. The germline gives CDR1 MNHNS, CDR2 SASEGT.

The chain uses TRBV5-1 and TRBJ1-6; 7 bases are shared with TRBD1. CDR3 length: 15 residues. The V gene's germline CDR1 is SGHRS and CDR2 YFSETQ. The junction had 7 bases not matched to a gene; V was cut back by 3 bases and J by 7 bases. Written as DNA, the CDR3 is TGCGCCAGCAGCTCCGGGACAGTTGTGAATTCACCCCTCCACTTT. It specifies CASSSGTVVNSPLHF.

Here the CDR3 reads CASIEVDRARLAEYEQYF. The CDR3 nucleotides read TGTGCCAGCATCGAGGTAGACAGGGCGAGACTAGCGGAATACGAGCAGTACTTC. The chain uses TRBV2 and TRBJ2-7; 9 nucleotides agree with TRBD2. V trimming: 7 bases; J trimming: 4 bases; junction bases outside the gene matches: 20. CDR1 is SNHLY, CDR2 FYNNEI, per germline. The CDR3 loop spans 18 amino acids.

This clonotype came up many times. The chain carries TRBV5-1 and TRBJ1-1; D is uncertain. The CDR3 spans 15 residues. V dropped 1 base and J dropped 0 bases, with 10 bases sitting between them. Per germline, CDR1 SGHRS and CDR2 YFSETQ. The CDR3 sequence is CASSLYGIMNTEAFF. The DNA for the CDR3 is TGCGCCAGCAGCTTGTACGGAATCATGAACACTGAAGCTTTCTTT.

This clonotype has just a few counts. The gene calls are TRBV28 and TRBJ2-3; D gene uncertain. V lost 3 bases and J 1 base, leaving 14 bases between the germline ends. The length of the CDR3 is 16 residues. Germline loops: CDR1 MDHEN, CDR2 SYDVKM. The CDR3, as DNA: TGTGCCAGCAGTTTCCGACACGGAAGGGGCACAGATACGCAGTATTTT. It translates to CASSFRHGRGTDTQYF.

The genes are TRBV27 and TRBJ1-1; D gene uncertain. This CDR3 comprises 13 residues. In germline, CDR1 is MNHEY, CDR2 SMNVEV (reference sequence). Trimming cost V 4 bases and J 6 bases, with 12 bases left between them. CDR3 in amino acids: CASSSRRTAEAFF. The CDR3, as DNA: TGTGCCAGCAGTTCCCGGCGGACGGCTGAAGCTTTCTTT.

Ten or more counts support this clonotype. V and J are TRBV6-6 and TRBJ2-1, with D maybe TRBD2 (5 bases). V lost 6 bases and J 10 bases, leaving 10 bases between the germline ends. CDR1 is MNHNY, CDR2 SVGAGI, per germline (reference sequence). CDR3 size: 11 residues. The CDR3 bases are TGTGCCAGCAGCTCTAGCTCCGAGCAGTTCTTC. Translation gives CASSSSSEQFF.

The chain recombines TRBV2 with TRBJ1-6; no firm D call. The germline V gene has CDR1 SNHLY and CDR2 FYNNEI. V lost 6 bases to trimming and J lost 7 bases, with 16 bases between them. The CDR3 runs 15 residues. The CDR3, as DNA: TGTGCCAGCAGGGAGGAAGGGTACGGAAATTCACCCCTCCACTTT. The encoded protein is CASREEGYGNSPLHF.

The V call is TRBV6-1, the J call TRBJ2-2; 8 bases are shared with TRBD2. This CDR3 spans 16 amino acids. Germline CDR1 is MNHNS and CDR2 is SASEGT. Trimming at V came to 8 bases and at J to 3 bases, leaving 11 bases not matched to a gene. The CDR3: CASGKSGRGYTGELFF. CDR3 in DNA: TGTGCCAGCGGAAAAAGCGGGAGAGGGTACACCGGGGAGCTGTTTTTT.

The chain carries TRBV5-4 and TRBJ2-3; D is undetermined. Trimming cost V 0 bases and J 0 bases, with 11 bases left between them. The germline gives CDR1 SGHNT, CDR2 YYREEE (reference sequence). The CDR3 extends over 16 amino acids. Written as DNA, the CDR3 is TGTGCCAGCAGCTTGGGTTTGACATTAAGCACAGATACGCAGTATTTT. Encoded protein: CASSLGLTLSTDTQYF. Full variable domain (missing parts from reference TRBV5-4 and TRBJ2-3): ETGVTQSPTHLIKTRGQQVTLRCSSQSGHNTVSWYQQALGQGPQFIFQYYREEENGRGNFPPRFSGLQFPNYSSELNVNALELDDSALYLCASSLGLTLSTDTQYFGPGTRLTVL.

The chain carries TRBV5-5 and TRBJ2-3; TRBD2 matches 7 bases. The germline gives CDR1 SGHKS, CDR2 YYEKEE (reference sequence). CDR3 length: 15 amino acids. The V gene end was trimmed by 7 bases and the J gene end by 4 bases; junction bases not matched to a gene: 12. The CDR3, as DNA: TGTGCCAGCCAACCCCAACTAGCGTCCGCAGATACGCAGTATTTT. This codes for CASQPQLASADTQYF.

In this sample, this clonotype turned up many times. This chain joins TRBV6-1 and TRBJ1-2; D uncertain. The V gene's germline CDR1 is MNHNS and CDR2 SASEGT. V gave up 3 bases and J gave up 7 bases, with 12 bases separating them. The CDR3 spans 13 residues. The CDR3 protein is CASSEELAFGYTF. CDR3 sequence (DNA): TGTGCCAGCAGTGAGGAATTAGCCTTTGGCTACACCTTC.

The chain recombines TRBV20-1 with TRBJ2-7, with D possibly being TRBD1 or TRBD2 (6 bases each). The V gene lost 0 bases and the J gene lost 5 bases, with 20 bases spanning the gap. Germline lookup yields CDR1 DFQATT and CDR2 SNEGSKA (reference sequence). The CDR3 covers 16 residues. The CDR3 here is CSARDLGGPRYDEQYV. CDR3 DNA sequence: TGCAGTGCTAGAGATCTGGGGGGCCCCCGGTACGACGAGCAGTACGTC.

In its sample, this clonotype was seen many times. The chain carries TRBV5-1 and TRBJ2-2; the D gene could be TRBD1 or TRBD2 (6 bases each). The CDR3 is 18 amino acids. Looked up from germline, CDR1 is SGHRS and CDR2 is YFSETQ. The V and J ends lost 0 bases and 0 bases respectively, with 15 bases between them. The CDR3, as DNA: TGCGCCAGCAGCTTGGTTTTCTTAGGGGGGTCGAACACCGGGGAGCTGTTTTTT. It translates to CASSLVFLGGSNTGELFF.

In this sample, this clonotype turned up many times. The chain joins TRBV24-1 to TRBJ2-2; TRBD2 aligns across 7 bases. V lost 9 bases, J lost 8 bases, and 8 bases stayed unmatched. This CDR3 spans 13 amino acids. Germline V lookup: CDR1 KGHDR, CDR2 SFDVKD. The CDR3 nucleotides read TGTGCCACCGCGGCGGGAGCAAAAGGGGAGCTGTTTTTT. It encodes CATAAGAKGELFF.

The rearrangement uses TRBV2 and TRBJ2-1, with 8 bases aligning to TRBD2. V trimming: 8 bases; J trimming: 10 bases; junction bases outside the gene matches: 16. The germline CDR1 and CDR2 sequences are SNHLY and FYNNEI. The CDR3 is made up of 15 amino acids. The CDR3 nucleotides read TGTGCCAGCCACACTACTCGGCGGGAGGTGTTAGAGCAGTTCTTC. Translating gives CASHTTRREVLEQFF.

To note about this clonotype: The junction departs from the called germline gene at one end, perhaps through a read error. The chain couples TRBV5-1 to TRBJ2-2; maybe TRBD1 (6 bases). The CDR3 is made up of 16 amino acids. From germline, CDR1 is SGHRS and CDR2 YFSETQ. This chain's CDR3 is CASTTRGYGNTGELSF. For the CDR3, the DNA is TGCGCCAGCACGACCAGGGGATACGGGAACACCGGGGAGCTGTCTTTT.

V and J are TRBV7-6 and TRBJ2-7; 13 positions match TRBD2. The CDR3 sequence is 15 residues long. CDR1 and CDR2 from the germline V gene are SGHVS and FNYEAQ. V shed 5 bases, J shed 5 bases, and the junction held 6 bases outside the gene matches. In nucleotides, the CDR3 is TGTGCCAGCAGCCTGGGACTAGCGGGAATCGACGAGCAGTACTTC. Protein sequence: CASSLGLAGIDEQYF.

This clonotype was observed a handful of times. V and J are TRBV10-2 and TRBJ1-6; D not resolved. Germline V gene data show CDR1 as WSHSY and CDR2 as SAAADI. Deletions cut 2 bases from V and 5 bases from J, with 10 bases between. CDR3 length equals 15 residues. The CDR3 sequence: CASSERQADNSPLHF. In DNA form, the CDR3 reads TGCGCCAGCAGTGAGAGACAAGCGGATAATTCACCCCTCCACTTT.

This clonotype was detected many times. The CDR3 spells CASRVDSNQPQHF. The CDR3 DNA sequence: TGTGCCAGCAGGGTAGATAGCAATCAGCCCCAGCATTTT. The chain has TRBV6-1 and TRBJ1-5; D uncertain. V was trimmed by 6 bases and J by 0 bases, leaving 6 bases between them. Germline CDR1 is MNHNS and CDR2 is SASEGT. The CDR3 loop spans 13 amino acids.

The chain joins TRBV20-1 to TRBJ2-3, with 11 bases lining up with TRBD2. The CDR3 runs 17 residues. Trimming took 5 bases from V and 3 from J; bases not matched to a gene: 13. Germline assignment: CDR1 DFQATT and CDR2 SNEGSKA (reference sequence). CDR3 DNA: TGCAGTGCTGGAGGACCGCCCCTAGCGGGAGGTACAGATACGCAGTATTTT. As protein: CSAGGPPLAGGTDTQYF.

The sample holds a few counts of this clonotype. V gene TRBV20-1 combines with J gene TRBJ2-7; D possibly corresponds to TRBD2 (6 bases). This CDR3 has 15 amino acids. Germline CDR1 DFQATT, CDR2 SNEGSKA (reference sequence). Trimming removed 1 base at V and 0 bases at J, with 13 bases between. CDR3 residues: CSARVSGTSSYEQYF. The DNA of the CDR3 is TGCAGTGCTAGAGTTAGCGGAACCAGCTCCTACGAGCAGTACTTC.